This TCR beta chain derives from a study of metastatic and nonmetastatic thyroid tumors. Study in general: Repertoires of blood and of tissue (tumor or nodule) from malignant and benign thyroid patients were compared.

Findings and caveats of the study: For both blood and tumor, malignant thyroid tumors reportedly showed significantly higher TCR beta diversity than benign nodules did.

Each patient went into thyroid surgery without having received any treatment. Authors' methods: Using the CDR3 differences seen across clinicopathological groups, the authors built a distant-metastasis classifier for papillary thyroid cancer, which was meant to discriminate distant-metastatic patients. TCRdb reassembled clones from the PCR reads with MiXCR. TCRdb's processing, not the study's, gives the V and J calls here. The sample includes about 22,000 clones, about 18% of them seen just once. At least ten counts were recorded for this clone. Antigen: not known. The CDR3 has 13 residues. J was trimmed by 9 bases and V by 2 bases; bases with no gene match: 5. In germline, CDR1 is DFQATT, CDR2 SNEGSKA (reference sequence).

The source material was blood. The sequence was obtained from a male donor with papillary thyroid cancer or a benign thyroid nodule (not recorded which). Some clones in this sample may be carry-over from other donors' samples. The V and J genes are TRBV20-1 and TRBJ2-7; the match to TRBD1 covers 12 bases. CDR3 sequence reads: CSARRDRGRGQYF. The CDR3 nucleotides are TGCAGTGCTAGAAGGGACAGGGGGCGGGGGCAGTACTTC.